The source of this T cell receptor beta chain is a study of beta chain features in type 1 diabetes (dated by TCRdb to 2016 to 2019). Context from the whole study: Mean age, gender distribution, total cell number and subset yield were not different between patients and healthy donors. A total of roughly 99 million sorted cells were examined across all samples, and the number of cells per subset was strongly correlated with RNA yield. In the study, TCRB repertoires of sorted circulating CD4+ T cell subsets from recently diagnosed type 1 diabetes patients were compared with those of matched healthy donors. Naive and central memory subsets were obtained from all 30 or so donors, but regulatory and stem cell-like memory subsets were isolated from only 8 patients and roughly 8 healthy donors. General conclusions and limits of the study: Fewer insertions and more nucleotide deletions at VDJ recombination sites were observed in patients with type 1 diabetes, implying thymic rearrangement abnormalities. PCR might favor shorter templates, but patient and control samples were amplified and corrected together, so any skew would affect both groups equally. The naive, central memory and regulatory TCRB repertoires appeared to resemble one another more closely among patients than among healthy donors. Because cDNA was sequenced instead of genomic DNA, activated cells with high expression could be over-represented, although the groups did not differ in activation or CD3 levels. In all four CD4+ subsets, TCRB CDR3 length was moderately but significantly shorter in type 1 diabetes patients. Because small numbers of individuals were included in the HLA sub-analyses, any influence of HLA type on TCRB rearrangement was left unresolved.

Each donor gave one peripheral blood draw, averaging roughly 0.11 L, which was collected into heparinised tubes. A BD FACSAria II was used to sort naive, central memory, regulatory and stem cell-like memory CD4+ T cells with a panel that included CD45RO, CCR7, CD25, CD127, CD95 and CD27. Every sorted population had a purity above 95%. Right away, PBMCs were isolated by Lymphoprep density gradient centrifugation and were stained directly, with no culture step. So that batch effects would be minimized, each experiment stained and sorted samples in pairs, pairing one healthy donor with one patient. The entire isolated RNA was reverse transcribed using the High Capacity cDNA Reverse Transcription Kit, and thus expressed TCRB transcripts were sequenced. Naive, central memory and regulatory T cell samples underwent deep immunoSEQ sequencing, averaging around 4 million total reads per sample. Sorted cells were lysed in RLT buffer, and RNA was extracted using DNase-treated RNeasy Micro or Mini kits according to cell number. To prevent cross-contamination, each cell subset was processed individually, whereas patient and healthy donor samples were processed jointly. Using the immunoSEQ multiplex PCR, TCRB sequences were amplified from cDNA into 87-bp fragments spanning the CDR3 region. Sequencing of the amplicons was performed on the Illumina HiSeq platform. The original pipeline was this. PCR bias was corrected computationally using synthetic template baselines, and reads within Hamming distance 2 were collapsed, with unmergeable singletons discarded. Reads were aligned to IMGT to assign V, D and J genes, CDR3 length, and insertions or deletions at six rearrangement sites. Clonotype counts were normalized to sorted cell number within each subset before computing true diversity and Gini coefficients with the tcR R package. The overlap coefficient, calculated on TCRB nucleotide sequences, was used to quantify repertoire sharing. Out-of-frame TCRB sequences from naive cells were analyzed as a proxy for the pre-selection repertoire. This is the immuneACCESS table as TCRdb keeps it, with only in-frame sequences that have V and J called. A part of the clones is gone; compared with another copy, unresolved V genes explain less than half, and the rest is unexplained. V, J and clone size were drawn from that table, and D and trimming were deduced from the DNA. The sample yields 500,000 to 800,000 clones; under 15% were counted once. The top ten clonotypes cover roughly 0.12% of the sample.

This clone has more than one count but fewer than ten. The antigen it recognizes is unknown. The input lacks base qualities; no much larger clone sits a single base away. The CDR1 and CDR2 encoded by the germline V gene are SQVTM and ANQGSEA. Trimming at the junction amounts to 7 bases on V and 7 bases on J, and the germline ends lie 14 bases apart. From the cysteine through the phenylalanine, the CDR3 covers 12 amino acids. The retained sequence is limited to the CDR3, 36 bases, with the frame set at the first base. The rearrangement combines TRBV29-1 with TRBJ2-1; tentative D gene TRBD1, with 6 bases matching. The sequencing input was naive CD4+ T cells from blood. According to the study, the label for this sample's cell subset or site signals: true naive CD4+ T cells. This TCR came from a man aged 25 to 45 with type 1 diabetes. The sequenced DNA: TGCAGCGCGAACAGGGAGTCGAATGAGCAGTTCTTC. This codes for CSANRESNEQFF.